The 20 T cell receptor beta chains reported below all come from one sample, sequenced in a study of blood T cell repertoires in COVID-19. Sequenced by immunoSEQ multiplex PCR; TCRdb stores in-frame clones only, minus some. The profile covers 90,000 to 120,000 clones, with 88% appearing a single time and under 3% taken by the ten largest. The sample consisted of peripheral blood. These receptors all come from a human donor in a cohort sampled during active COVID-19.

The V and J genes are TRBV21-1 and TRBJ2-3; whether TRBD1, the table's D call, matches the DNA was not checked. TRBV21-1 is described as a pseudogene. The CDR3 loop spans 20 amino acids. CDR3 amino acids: CASSKKDVTNRGLGTDTQYF. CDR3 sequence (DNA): TGTGCCAGCAGCAAAAAGGACGTGACCAACAGGGGATTAGGCACAGATACGCAGTATTTT.

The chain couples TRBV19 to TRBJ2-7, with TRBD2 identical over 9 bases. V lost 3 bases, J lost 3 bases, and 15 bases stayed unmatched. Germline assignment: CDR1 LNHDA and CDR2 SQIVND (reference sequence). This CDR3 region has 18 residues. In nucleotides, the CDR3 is TGTGCCAGTAGTATCGAACTAGGTAGCGGGAGTTTGCACTACGAGCAGTACTTC. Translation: CASSIELGSGSLHYEQYF.

CDR3 DNA: TGTGCCAGCAGCAAACGGACCCCGATGGGGCTCATGTACCAAGAGACCCAGTACTTC. Translated: CASSKRTPMGLMYQETQYF. The chain couples TRBV21-1 to TRBJ2-5; TRBD1 was called by the table and not checked on the DNA. TRBV21-1 is assigned pseudogene status. This CDR3 has 19 residues.

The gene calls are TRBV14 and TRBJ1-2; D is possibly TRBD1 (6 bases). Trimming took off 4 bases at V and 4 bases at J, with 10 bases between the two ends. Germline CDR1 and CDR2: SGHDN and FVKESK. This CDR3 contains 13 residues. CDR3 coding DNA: TGTGCCAGCAGCCTGGACAGCTTCTATGGCTACACCTTC. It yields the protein CASSLDSFYGYTF.

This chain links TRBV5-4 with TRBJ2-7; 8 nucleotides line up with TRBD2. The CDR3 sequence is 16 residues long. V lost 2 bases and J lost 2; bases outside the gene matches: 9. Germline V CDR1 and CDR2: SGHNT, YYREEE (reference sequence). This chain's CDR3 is CASSLGTLAGPYEQYF. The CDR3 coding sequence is TGTGCCAGCAGCTTAGGGACCCTAGCGGGCCCCTACGAGCAGTACTTC.

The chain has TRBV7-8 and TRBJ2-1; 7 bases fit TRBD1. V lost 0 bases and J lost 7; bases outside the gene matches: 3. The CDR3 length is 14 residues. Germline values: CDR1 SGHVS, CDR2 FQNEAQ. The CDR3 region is CASSLATGLNEQFF. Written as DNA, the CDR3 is TGTGCCAGCAGCTTAGCGACAGGGTTAAATGAGCAGTTCTTC.

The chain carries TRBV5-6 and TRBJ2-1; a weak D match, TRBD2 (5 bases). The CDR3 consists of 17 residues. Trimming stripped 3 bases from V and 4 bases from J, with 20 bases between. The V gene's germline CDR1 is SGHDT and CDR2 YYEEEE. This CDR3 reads CASSSNRLRTRYNEQFF. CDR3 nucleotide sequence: TGTGCCAGCAGCTCTAACAGACTAAGGACCCGATACAATGAGCAGTTCTTC.

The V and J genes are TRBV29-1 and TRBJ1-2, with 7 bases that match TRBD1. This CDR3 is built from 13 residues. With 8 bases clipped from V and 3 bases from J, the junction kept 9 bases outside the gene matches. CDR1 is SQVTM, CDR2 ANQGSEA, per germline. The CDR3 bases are TGCAGCTCAGGAGAGGGGGCGGACTATGGCTACACCTTC. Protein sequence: CSSGEGADYGYTF.

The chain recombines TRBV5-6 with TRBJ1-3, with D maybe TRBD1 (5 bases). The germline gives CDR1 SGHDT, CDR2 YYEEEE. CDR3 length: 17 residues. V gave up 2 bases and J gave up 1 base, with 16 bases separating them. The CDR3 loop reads CASSFPGHPLSGNTIYF. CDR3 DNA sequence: TGTGCCAGCAGCTTCCCTGGACACCCTCTTTCTGGAAACACCATATATTTT.

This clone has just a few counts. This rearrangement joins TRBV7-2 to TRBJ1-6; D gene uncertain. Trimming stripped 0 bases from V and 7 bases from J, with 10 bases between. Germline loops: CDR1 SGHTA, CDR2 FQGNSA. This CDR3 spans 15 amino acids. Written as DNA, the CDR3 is TGTGCCAGCAGCTTAGCGGGCAGTCAGAATTCACCCCTCCACTTT. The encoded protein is CASSLAGSQNSPLHF.

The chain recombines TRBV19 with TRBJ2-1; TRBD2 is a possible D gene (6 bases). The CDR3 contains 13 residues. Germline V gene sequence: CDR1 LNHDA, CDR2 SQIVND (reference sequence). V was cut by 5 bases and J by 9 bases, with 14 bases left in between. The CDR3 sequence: CASSGRLVGEQFF. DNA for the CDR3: TGTGCCAGTAGTGGTCGACTAGTGGGTGAGCAGTTCTTC.

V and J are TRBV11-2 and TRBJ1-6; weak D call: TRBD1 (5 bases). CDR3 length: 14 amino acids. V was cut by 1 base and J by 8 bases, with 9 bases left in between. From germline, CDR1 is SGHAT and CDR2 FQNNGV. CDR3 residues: CASSLGIGDSPLHF. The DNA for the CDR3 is TGTGCCAGCAGCTTAGGAATAGGGGATTCACCCCTCCACTTT.

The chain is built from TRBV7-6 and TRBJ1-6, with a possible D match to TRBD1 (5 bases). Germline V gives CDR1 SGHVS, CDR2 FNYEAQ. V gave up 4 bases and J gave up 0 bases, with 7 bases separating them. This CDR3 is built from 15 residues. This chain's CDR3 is CASSSDSSYNSPLHF. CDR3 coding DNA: TGTGCCAGCAGCTCCGACAGCTCCTATAATTCACCCCTCCACTTT. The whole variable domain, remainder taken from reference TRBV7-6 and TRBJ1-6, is GAGVSQSPRYKVTKRGQDVALRCDPISGHVSLYWYRQALGQGPEFLTYFNYEAQQDKSGLPNDRFSAERPEGSISTLTIQRTEQRDSAMYRCASSSDSSYNSPLHFGNGTRLTVT.

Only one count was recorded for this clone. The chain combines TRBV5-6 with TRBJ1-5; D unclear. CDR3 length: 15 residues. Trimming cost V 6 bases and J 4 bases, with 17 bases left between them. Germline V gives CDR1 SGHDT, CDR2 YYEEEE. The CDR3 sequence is CASTLFGVANQPQHF. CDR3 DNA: TGTGCCAGCACCCTTTTCGGGGTAGCAAATCAGCCCCAGCATTTT.

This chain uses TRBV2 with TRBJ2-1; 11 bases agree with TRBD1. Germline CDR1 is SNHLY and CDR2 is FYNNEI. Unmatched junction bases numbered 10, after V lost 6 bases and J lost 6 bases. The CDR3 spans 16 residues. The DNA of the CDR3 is TGTGCCAGCAGCGGCTTGATGGGGACAGGGGGCAATGAGCAGTTCTTC. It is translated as CASSGLMGTGGNEQFF.

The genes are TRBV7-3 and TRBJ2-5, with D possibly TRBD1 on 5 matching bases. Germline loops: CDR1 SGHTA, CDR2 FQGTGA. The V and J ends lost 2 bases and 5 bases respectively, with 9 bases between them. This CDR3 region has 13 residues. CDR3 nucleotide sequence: TGTGCCAGCAGCTTAGGACATAAGGAGACCCAGTACTTC. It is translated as CASSLGHKETQYF.

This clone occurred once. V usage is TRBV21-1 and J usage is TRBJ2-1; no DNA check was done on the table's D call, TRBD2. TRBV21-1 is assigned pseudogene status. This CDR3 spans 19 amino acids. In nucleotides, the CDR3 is TGTGCCAGCAGCAATAGAGGTCGGAGTAGCGCCCGATCGTACAATGAGCAGTTCTTC. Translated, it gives CASSNRGRSSARSYNEQFF.

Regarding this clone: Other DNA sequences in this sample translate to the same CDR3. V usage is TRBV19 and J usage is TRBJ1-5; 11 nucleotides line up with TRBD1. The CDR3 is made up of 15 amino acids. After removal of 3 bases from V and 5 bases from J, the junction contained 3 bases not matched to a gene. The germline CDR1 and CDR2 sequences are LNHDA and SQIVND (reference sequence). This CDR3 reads CASSIWGQGDQPQHF. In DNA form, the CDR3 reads TGTGCCAGTAGTATTTGGGGACAGGGGGATCAGCCCCAGCATTTT.

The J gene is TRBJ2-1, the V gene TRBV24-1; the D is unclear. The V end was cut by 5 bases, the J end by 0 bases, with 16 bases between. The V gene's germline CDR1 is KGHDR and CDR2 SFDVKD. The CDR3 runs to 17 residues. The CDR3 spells CATSASVRYRSYNEQFF. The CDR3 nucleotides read TGTGCCACCAGTGCCTCGGTCCGATACCGCTCCTACAATGAGCAGTTCTTC.

CDR3 sequence reads: CASSRDFKNSPLHF. CDR3 coding DNA: TGTGCCAGCAGTAGGGACTTTAAGAATTCACCCCTCCACTTT. This chain connects TRBV2 to TRBJ1-6; tentative D call: TRBD1 (5 bases). In germline, CDR1 is SNHLY, CDR2 FYNNEI. V lost 5 bases to trimming and J lost 7 bases, with 12 bases between them. This CDR3 has 14 residues.